This entry is about one TCR beta chain. TEMRA cells were FACS-enriched, and CD8+ and CD4+ T cells were isolated negatively. The data were obtained in a study of CD8 T cells in Susac syndrome. Per the germline V gene, CDR1 is ENHRY and CDR2 is SYGVKD. Trimming pared 2 bases from V and 0 bases from J, leaving 7 bases between. The CDR3 consists of 14 residues. 0.5 to 1 ug RNA was reverse transcribed with random hexamers. TCRdb ran MiXCR on the immunoSEQ multiplex PCR reads and lists one entry per CDR3 protein. The repertoire holds around 53,000 distinct CDR3 sequences, with just under 95% as singletons. The TCR was taken from a human donor with Susac syndrome. The sample was CD8+ T cells from PBMCs. The J gene is TRBJ1-1, the V gene TRBV10-3, with D unresolved. As DNA, the CDR3 is TGTGCCATCAGTGAGGGGTTCGTGAACACTGAAGCTTTCTTT. Its protein product is CAISEGFVNTEAFF.